The rows below give T cell receptor beta chains drawn from one sample of a study of T cells after yellow fever vaccination. TCRdb analysed the 5' RACE reads with MiXCR anew, one entry per CDR3 protein. Among under 600,000 distinct CDR3 sequences listed, approximately 12% were seen once. The input for sequencing was PBMCs, taken on the day of the yellow fever booster vaccination. Every receptor here comes from a man aged 30 to 45 who received the YFV17D yellow fever vaccine. The CDR3 runs from the conserved cysteine through the conserved F or W. The D gene is left open where the match is weak. The size of a clone is reported for some rows only, either as once, few or many, or as a class for expanded clones.

d_call	v_call	cdr3_length	j_call	clone_size	cdr3_nt	cdr3_aa
-	TRBV11-3	13	TRBJ1-1	-	TGTGCCAGCAGCCACCAGGAGAACACTGAAGCTTTCTTT	CASSHQENTEAFF
TRBD2	TRBV5-1	15	TRBJ2-1	-	TGCGCCAGCAGCTACCAATCTAGCGGGATAAATGAGCAGTTCTTC	CASSYQSSGINEQFF
TRBD1	TRBV14	15	TRBJ1-2	-	TGTGCCAGCAGCCAGCCGGGACAGGGGCTTCGGGGGTACACCTTC	CASSQPGQGLRGYTF
-	TRBV12-3/TRBV12-4	13	TRBJ2-7	many	TGTGCCAGCAGTTTTCAGGGATCCTACGAGCAGTACTTC	CASSFQGSYEQYF
-	TRBV11-2	13	TRBJ1-2	-	TGTGCCAGCAGCGCCCGGAAGGACTATGGCTACACCTTC	CASSARKDYGYTF
-	TRBV5-1	11	TRBJ1-2	-	TGCGCCAGCTGGGACTTGGATGGCTACACCTTC	CASWDLDGYTF
TRBD1	TRBV5-3	15	TRBJ2-1	-	TGTGCCAGAAGCTTGGAGGCAGGGGGAAACAATGAGCAGTTCTTC	CARSLEAGGNNEQFF
-	TRBV5-5	15	TRBJ2-7	many	TGTGCCAGCAGCCTCCCCGGGACGGGAACCTACGAGCAGTACTTC	CASSLPGTGTYEQYF
-	TRBV3-1	11	TRBJ2-7	many	TGTGCCAGCAGCAACACCCACGAGCAGTACTTC	CASSNTHEQYF
TRBD1	TRBV6-1	16	TRBJ1-6	few	TGTGCCAGCAGGCTACAGGGGGTTTTCGATAATTCACCCCTCCACTTT	CASRLQGVFDNSPLHF
-	TRBV7-9	13	TRBJ2-3	-	TGTGCCAGCAGCTACAGAGCGGGAGATACGCAGTATTTT	CASSYRAGDTQYF
-	TRBV12-2	16	TRBJ2-5	-	TGTGCAAGTCGCTTAACGCGGACTAGCGGGAGTGAGACCCAGTACTTC	CASRLTRTSGSETQYF
-	TRBV19	15	TRBJ1-4	-	TGTGCCAGTAGCCAACGGGAAGGGAGAGGTGAAAAACTGTTTTTT	CASSQREGRGEKLFF
-	TRBV29-1	11	TRBJ2-3	-	TGCAGCGTTGAAAGCGGACAAGGGGGGCATTTT	CSVESGQGGHF
TRBD2	TRBV7-2	14	TRBJ2-3	many	TGTGCCAGCAGCTCCAGAGCGGGATCGGATACGCAGTATTTT	CASSSRAGSDTQYF
TRBD2	TRBV20-1	13	TRBJ2-7	-	TGCAGTGCTAGTCCCGGACTAGATAACGAGCAGTACTTC	CSASPGLDNEQYF
TRBD1	TRBV24-1	15	TRBJ2-5	many	TGTGCCACCAGTGATAGTGGACAGGGGAGAGAGACCCAGTACTTC	CATSDSGQGRETQYF
-	TRBV6-5	12	TRBJ2-7	many	TGTGCCAGCATGGGAAGCTCCTACGAGCAGTACTTC	CASMGSSYEQYF
-	TRBV28	17	TRBJ1-5	-	TGTGCCAGCAGTGCCATTGCGCCTGTAGCGAGCAATCAGCCCCAGCATTTT	CASSAIAPVASNQPQHF
-	TRBV4-3	15	TRBJ1-4	-	TGCGCCAGCAGCCAAGGGGGGCTCGGTGATGAAAAACTGTTTTTT	CASSQGGLGDEKLFF
-	TRBV12-3/TRBV12-4	13	TRBJ2-7	-	TGTGCCAGCAGTTTTTCCTCTGCCTACGAGCAGTACTTC	CASSFSSAYEQYF
-	TRBV24-1	16	TRBJ2-6	-	TGTGCCACCAGTCTCGGTGTTAACTCTGGGGCCAACGTCCTGACTTTC	CATSLGVNSGANVLTF
-	TRBV7-8	12	TRBJ2-1	-	TGTGCCAGCAGCGGACCCGACAATGAGCAGTTCTTC	CASSGPDNEQFF
-	TRBV20-1	14	TRBJ1-5	-	TGCAGTGCTAGACCAGGGGCCGGCAATCAGCCCCAGCATTTT	CSARPGAGNQPQHF
TRBD2	TRBV5-1	15	TRBJ2-1	few	TGCGCCAGCAGCCCTAGCGGGAGAAGGGGGAATGAGCAGTTCTTC	CASSPSGRRGNEQFF
TRBD2	TRBV7-6	16	TRBJ2-7	-	TGTGCCAGCAGCTTAGAGTTAACGGGAGGACCCTACGAGCAGTACTTC	CASSLELTGGPYEQYF
-	TRBV7-9	13	TRBJ1-1	few	TGTGCCAGCAGCTTAGGGGGTAATGTCGGAGCTTTCTTT	CASSLGGNVGAFF
TRBD2	TRBV20-1	14	TRBJ2-3	few	TGCAGTGCTGTCGGGACTAGAGGGGGAAATACGCAGTATTTT	CSAVGTRGGNTQYF
-	TRBV5-5	15	TRBJ2-1	few	TGTGCCAGCAGCTTGGGATCAGTATTGGTGAATGAGCAGTTCTTC	CASSLGSVLVNEQFF
-	TRBV9	13	TRBJ2-1	many	TGTGCCAGCAGCGTAGATCCCTACAATGAGCAGTTCTTC	CASSVDPYNEQFF
-	TRBV20-1	13	TRBJ2-6	few	TGCAGTGCTAGGCCACCTGGGGCCAACGTCCTGACTTTC	CSARPPGANVLTF
-	TRBV7-3	13	TRBJ2-2	many	TGTGCCAGCAGCTTTCTGAACACCGGGGAGCTGTTTTTT	CASSFLNTGELFF
-	TRBV7-2	15	TRBJ2-7	-	TGTGCCAGCAGCTTAATGGCCGGACAACCCTACGAGCAGTACTTC	CASSLMAGQPYEQYF
TRBD2	TRBV10-3	16	TRBJ2-1	few	TGTGCCATCAGTGAGTCGGGGGGACTAGTCTCGAATGAGCAGTTCTTC	CAISESGGLVSNEQFF
-	TRBV19	13	TRBJ2-3	-	TGTGCCAGTAGTATGGAGTCGAGGGATACGCAGTATTTT	CASSMESRDTQYF